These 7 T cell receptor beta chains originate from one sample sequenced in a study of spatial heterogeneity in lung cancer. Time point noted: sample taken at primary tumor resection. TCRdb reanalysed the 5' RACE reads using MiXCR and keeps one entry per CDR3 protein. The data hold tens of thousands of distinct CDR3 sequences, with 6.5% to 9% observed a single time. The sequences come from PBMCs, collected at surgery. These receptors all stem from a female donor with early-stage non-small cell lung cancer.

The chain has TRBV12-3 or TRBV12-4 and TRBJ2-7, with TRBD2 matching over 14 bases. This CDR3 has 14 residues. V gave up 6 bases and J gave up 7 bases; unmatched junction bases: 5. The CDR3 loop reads CASSRGLAGVEQYF. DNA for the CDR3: TGTGCCAGCAGCCGGGGACTAGCGGGAGTTGAGCAGTACTTC.

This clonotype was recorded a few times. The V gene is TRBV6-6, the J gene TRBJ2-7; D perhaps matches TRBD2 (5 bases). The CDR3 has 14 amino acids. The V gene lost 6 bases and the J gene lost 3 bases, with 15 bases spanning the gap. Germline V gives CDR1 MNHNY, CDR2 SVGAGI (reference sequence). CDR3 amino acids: CASSTAGRGYEQYF. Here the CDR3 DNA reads TGTGCCAGCAGCACGGCAGGACGGGGCTACGAGCAGTACTTC.

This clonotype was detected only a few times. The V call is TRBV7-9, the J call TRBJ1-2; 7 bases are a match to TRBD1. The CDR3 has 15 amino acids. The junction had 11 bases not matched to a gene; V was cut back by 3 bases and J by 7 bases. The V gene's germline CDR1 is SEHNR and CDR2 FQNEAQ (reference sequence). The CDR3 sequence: CASSFLGQGEIGYTF. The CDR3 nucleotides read TGTGCCAGCAGCTTCCTAGGGCAGGGGGAAATTGGCTACACCTTC. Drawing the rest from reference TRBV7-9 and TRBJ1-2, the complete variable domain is DTGVSQNPRHKITKRGQNVTFRCDPISEHNRLYWYRQTLGQGPEFLTYFQNEAQLEKSRLLSDRFSAERPKGSFSTLEIQRTEQGDSAMYLCASSFLGQGEIGYTFGSGTRLTVV.

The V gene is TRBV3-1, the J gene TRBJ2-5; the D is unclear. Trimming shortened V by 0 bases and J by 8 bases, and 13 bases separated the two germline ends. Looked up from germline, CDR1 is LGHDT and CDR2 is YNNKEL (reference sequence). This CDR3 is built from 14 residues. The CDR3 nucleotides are TGTGCCAGCAGCCAAGAGGCCAGGAGAGGTACCCAGTACTTC. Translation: CASSQEARRGTQYF.

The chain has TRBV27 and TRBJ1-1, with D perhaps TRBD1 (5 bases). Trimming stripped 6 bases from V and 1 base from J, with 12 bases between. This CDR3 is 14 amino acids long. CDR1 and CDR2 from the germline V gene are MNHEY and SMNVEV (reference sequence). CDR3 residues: CASRLGAGNTEAFF. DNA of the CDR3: TGTGCCAGCAGATTAGGGGCCGGGAACACTGAAGCTTTCTTT.

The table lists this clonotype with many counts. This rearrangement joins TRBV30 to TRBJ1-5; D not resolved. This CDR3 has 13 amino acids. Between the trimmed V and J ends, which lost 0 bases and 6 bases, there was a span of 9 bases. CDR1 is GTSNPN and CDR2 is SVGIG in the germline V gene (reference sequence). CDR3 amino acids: CAWSVRWGQPQHF. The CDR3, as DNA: TGTGCCTGGAGTGTACGGTGGGGTCAGCCCCAGCATTTT. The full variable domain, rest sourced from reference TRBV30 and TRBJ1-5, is SQTIHQWPATLVQPVGSPLSLECTVEGTSNPNLYWYRQAAGRGLQLLFYSVGIGQISSEVPQNLSASRPQDRQFILSSKKLLLSDSGFYLCAWSVRWGQPQHFGDGTRLSIL.

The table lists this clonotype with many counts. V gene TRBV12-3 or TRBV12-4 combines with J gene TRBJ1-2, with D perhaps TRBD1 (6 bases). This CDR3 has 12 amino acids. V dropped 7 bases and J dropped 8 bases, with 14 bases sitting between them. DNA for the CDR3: TGTGCCAGCACCCACGGGGGCATGGGCTACACCTTC. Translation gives CASTHGGMGYTF.